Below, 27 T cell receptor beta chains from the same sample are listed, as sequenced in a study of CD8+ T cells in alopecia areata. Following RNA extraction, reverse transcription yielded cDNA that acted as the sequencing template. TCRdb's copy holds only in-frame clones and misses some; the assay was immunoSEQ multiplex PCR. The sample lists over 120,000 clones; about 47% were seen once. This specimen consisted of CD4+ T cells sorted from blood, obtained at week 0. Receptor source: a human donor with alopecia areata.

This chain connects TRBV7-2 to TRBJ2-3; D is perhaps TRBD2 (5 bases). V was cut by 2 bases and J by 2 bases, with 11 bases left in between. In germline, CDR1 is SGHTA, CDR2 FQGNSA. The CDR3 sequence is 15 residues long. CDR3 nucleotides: TGTGCCAGCAGCTTATGGGGAGCCCACACAGATACGCAGTATTTT. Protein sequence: CASSLWGAHTDTQYF.

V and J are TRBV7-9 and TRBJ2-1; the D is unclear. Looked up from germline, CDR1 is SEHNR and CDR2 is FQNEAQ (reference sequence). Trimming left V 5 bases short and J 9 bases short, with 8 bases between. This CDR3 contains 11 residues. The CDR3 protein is CASSALGEQFF. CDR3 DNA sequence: TGTGCCAGCAGCGCATTAGGTGAGCAGTTCTTC.

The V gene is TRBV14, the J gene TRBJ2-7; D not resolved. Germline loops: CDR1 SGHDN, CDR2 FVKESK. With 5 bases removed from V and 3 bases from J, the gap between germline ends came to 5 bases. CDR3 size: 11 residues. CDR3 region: CASSSYYEQYF. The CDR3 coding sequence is TGTGCCAGCAGCTCCTACTACGAGCAGTACTTC.

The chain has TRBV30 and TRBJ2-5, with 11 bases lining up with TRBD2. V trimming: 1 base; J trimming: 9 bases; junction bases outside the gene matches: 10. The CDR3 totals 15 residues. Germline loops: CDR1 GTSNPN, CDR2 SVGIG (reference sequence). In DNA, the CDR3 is TGTGCCTGGAGTGATGGGACTAGCGGTACCGGGGCCCAGTACTTC. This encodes CAWSDGTSGTGAQYF.

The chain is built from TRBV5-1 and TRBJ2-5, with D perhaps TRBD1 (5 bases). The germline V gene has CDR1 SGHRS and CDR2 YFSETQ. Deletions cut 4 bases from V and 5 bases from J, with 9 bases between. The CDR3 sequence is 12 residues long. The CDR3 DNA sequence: TGCGCCAGCAGCCTGGACATCGAGACCCAGTACTTC. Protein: CASSLDIETQYF.

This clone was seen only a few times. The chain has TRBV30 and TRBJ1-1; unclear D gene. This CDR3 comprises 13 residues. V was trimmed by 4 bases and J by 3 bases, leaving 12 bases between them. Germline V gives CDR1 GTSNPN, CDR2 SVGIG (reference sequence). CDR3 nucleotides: TGTGCCTGGATCCCGCCAGGCTACACTGAAGCTTTCTTT. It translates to CAWIPPGYTEAFF.

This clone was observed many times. The CDR3 DNA reads TGTGCCAGCAGGCAGGGGACGGGAGCGTACACCGGGGAGCTGTTTTTT. Its protein is CASRQGTGAYTGELFF. V and J are TRBV7-2 and TRBJ2-2, with D perhaps given as TRBD1 or TRBD2 (6 bases each). The CDR3 runs to 16 residues. The germline gives CDR1 SGHTA, CDR2 FQGNSA. V dropped 6 bases and J dropped 3 bases, with 17 bases sitting between them.

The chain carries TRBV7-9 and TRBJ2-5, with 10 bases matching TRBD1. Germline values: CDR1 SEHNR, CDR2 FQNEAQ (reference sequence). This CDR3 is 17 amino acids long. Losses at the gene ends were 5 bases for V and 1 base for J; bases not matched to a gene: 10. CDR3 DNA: TGTGCCAGCAGCCACCACACCGGGACAGGGGTCCAAGAGACCCAGTACTTC. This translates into CASSHHTGTGVQETQYF.

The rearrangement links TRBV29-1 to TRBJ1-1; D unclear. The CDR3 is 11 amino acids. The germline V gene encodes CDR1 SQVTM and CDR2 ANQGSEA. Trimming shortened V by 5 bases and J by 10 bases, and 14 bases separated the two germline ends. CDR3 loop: CSVLGPMGAFF. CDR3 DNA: TGCAGCGTTTTGGGTCCCATGGGAGCTTTCTTT.

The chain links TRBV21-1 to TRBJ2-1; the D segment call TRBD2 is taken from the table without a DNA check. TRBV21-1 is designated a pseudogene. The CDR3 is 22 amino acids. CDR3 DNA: TGTGCCAGCAGCAAGGACAGTACGACTAGCGGGAGTTACGAGGTTTCCTACAATGAGCAGTTCTTC. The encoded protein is CASSKDSTTSGSYEVSYNEQFF.

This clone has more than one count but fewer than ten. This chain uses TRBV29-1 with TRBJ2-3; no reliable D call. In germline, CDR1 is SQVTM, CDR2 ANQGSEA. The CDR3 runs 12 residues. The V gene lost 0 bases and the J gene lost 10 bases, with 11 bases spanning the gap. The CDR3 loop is CSVEDPRLPQYF. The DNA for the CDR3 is TGCAGCGTTGAAGATCCGCGGTTACCGCAGTATTTT.

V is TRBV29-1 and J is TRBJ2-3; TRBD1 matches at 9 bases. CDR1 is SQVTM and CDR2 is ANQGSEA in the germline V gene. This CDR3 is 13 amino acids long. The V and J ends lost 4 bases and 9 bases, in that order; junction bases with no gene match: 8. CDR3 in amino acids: CSVATGGDWTQYF. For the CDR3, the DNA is TGCAGCGTTGCCACAGGGGGCGATTGGACGCAGTATTTT.

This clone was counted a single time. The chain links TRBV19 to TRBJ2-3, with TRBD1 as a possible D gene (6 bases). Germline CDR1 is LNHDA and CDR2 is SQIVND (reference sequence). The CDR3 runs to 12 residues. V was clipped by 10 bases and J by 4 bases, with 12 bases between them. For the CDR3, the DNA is TGTGCCACCACAGGGTCACCAGATACGCAGTATTTT. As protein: CATTGSPDTQYF.

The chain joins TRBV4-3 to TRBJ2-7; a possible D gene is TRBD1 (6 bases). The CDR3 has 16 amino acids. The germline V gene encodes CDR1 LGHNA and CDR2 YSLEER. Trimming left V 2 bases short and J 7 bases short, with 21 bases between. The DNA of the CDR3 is TGCGCCAGCAGCCAACGCCAGGGGCACCAAGTCAGGGAGCAGTACTTC. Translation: CASSQRQGHQVREQYF.

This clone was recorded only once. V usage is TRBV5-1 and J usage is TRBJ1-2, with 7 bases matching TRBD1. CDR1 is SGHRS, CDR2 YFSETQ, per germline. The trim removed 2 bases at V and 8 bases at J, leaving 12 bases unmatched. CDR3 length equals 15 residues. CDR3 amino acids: CASSFPGQAVRGYTF. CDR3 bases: TGCGCCAGCAGCTTCCCAGGACAGGCCGTCCGGGGCTACACCTTC.

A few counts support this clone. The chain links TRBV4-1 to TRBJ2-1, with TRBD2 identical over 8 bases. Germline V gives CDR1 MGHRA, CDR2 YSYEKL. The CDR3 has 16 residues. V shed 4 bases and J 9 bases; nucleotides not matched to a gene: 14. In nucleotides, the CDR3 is TGCGCCAGCAGCCGAACCTCGGCGGGAGGTGAGGGTGAGCAGTTCTTC. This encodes CASSRTSAGGEGEQFF.

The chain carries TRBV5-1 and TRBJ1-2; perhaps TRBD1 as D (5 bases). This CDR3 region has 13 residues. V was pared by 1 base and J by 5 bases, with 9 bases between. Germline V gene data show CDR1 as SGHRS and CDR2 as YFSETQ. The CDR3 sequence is CASSLQTEYGYTF. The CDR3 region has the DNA TGCGCCAGCAGCTTGCAGACAGAATATGGCTACACCTTC.

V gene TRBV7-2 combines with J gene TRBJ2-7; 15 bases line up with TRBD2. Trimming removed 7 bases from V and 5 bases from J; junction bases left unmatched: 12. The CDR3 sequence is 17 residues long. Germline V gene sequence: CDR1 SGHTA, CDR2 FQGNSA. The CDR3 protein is CASTPGLAGGPFHEQYF. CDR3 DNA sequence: TGTGCCAGCACCCCCGGACTAGCGGGAGGGCCGTTCCACGAGCAGTACTTC.

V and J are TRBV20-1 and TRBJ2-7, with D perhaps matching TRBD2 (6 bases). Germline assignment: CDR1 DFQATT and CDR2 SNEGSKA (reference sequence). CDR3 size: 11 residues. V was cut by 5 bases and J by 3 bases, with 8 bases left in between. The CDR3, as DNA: TGCAGTGCTGGGGGACTCTACGAGCAGTACTTC. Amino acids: CSAGGLYEQYF.

As DNA, the CDR3 is TGTGCCAGTAACACCCTGTACCAAGAGACCCAGTACTTC. It is translated as CASNTLYQETQYF. This chain joins TRBV25-1 and TRBJ2-5, with D hard to call. The V end lost 9 bases, the J end lost 0 bases, and 11 bases lay between the germline ends. CDR1 and CDR2 from the germline V gene are MGHDK and SYGVNS. The length of the CDR3 is 13 residues.

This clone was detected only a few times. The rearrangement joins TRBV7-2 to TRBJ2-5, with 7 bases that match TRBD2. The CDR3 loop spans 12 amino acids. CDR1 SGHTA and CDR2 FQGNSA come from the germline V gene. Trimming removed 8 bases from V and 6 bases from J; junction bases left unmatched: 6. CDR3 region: CASAGEGQTQYF. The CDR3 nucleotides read TGTGCCAGCGCGGGAGAGGGGCAGACCCAGTACTTC.

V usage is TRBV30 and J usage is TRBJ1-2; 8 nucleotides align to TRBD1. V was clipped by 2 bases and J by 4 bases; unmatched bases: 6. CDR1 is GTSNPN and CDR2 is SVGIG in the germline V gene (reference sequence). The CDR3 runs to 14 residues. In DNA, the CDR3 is TGTGCCTGGAGTCCCGACAGGGGATTCTATGGCTACACCTTC. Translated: CAWSPDRGFYGYTF.

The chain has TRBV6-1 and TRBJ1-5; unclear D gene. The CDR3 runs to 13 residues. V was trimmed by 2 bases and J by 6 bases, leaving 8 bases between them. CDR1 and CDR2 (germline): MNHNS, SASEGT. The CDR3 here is CASSELVIQPQHF. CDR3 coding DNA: TGTGCCAGCAGTGAACTAGTGATTCAGCCCCAGCATTTT.

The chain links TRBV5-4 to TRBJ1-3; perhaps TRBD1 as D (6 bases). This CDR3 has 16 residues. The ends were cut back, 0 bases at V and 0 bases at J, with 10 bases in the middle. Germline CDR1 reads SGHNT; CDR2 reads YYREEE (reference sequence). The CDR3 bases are TGTGCCAGCAGCTTGGACAGGGCCGGCTCTGGAAACACCATATATTTT. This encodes CASSLDRAGSGNTIYF.

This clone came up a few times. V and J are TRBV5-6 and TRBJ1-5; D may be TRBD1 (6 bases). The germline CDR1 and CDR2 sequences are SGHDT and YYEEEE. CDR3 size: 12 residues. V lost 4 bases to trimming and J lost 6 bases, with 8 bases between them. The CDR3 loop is CASSNRVQPQHF. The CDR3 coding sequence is TGTGCCAGCAGCAACAGGGTTCAGCCCCAGCATTTT.

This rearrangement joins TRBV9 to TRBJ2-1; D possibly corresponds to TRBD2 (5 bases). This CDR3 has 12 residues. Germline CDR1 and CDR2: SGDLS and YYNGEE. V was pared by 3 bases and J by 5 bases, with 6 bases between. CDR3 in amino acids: CASSAGDNEQFF. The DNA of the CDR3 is TGTGCCAGCAGCGCCGGGGACAATGAGCAGTTCTTC.

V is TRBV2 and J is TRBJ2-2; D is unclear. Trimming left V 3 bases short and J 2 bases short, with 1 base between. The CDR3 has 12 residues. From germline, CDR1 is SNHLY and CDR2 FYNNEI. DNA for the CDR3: TGTGCCAGCAGTGATAACACCGGGGAGCTGTTTTTT. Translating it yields CASSDNTGELFF.